This T cell receptor beta chain is from a study of CD8+ T cells in alopecia areata (dated by TCRdb to 2016 to 2018). For context, the study as a whole: The treated patients, all with moderate-to-severe alopecia areata, were enrolled in an open-label pilot trial of oral tofacitinib given at 5 to 10 mg twice daily. Biopsies were taken from tofacitinib-treated patients at baseline and again at 4 and 24 weeks into treatment, and several of those patients also had a later scalp biopsy. Tofacitinib was given for 6 to 18 months, followed by 6 months of follow-up off drug to assess delayed response and recurrence. Clonality in the scalp was compared among normal scalp (n=4), patchy alopecia areata scalp (n=8), and alopecia totalis/universalis scalp (n=8). The study used high-throughput TCRbeta sequencing to examine T cell clonal expansion in alopecia areata, in both the C3H/HeJ mouse model and human patients. immunoSEQ multiplex PCR using 35 Vbeta forward primers and 13 Jbeta reverse primers was used to amplify TCRbeta CDR3 regions. In humans, TCRbeta sequencing was performed on scalp tissue and on sorted CD4+ and CD8+ peripheral blood T cells from healthy controls and from patients with patchy or totalis/universalis alopecia areata. RNA came from the PAXgene miRNA kit for fixed scalp, the miRNeasy kit for PBMCs, and the RNeasy kit for mouse skin. In treated patients, disease severity was measured using the SALT score, which gives the percentage of scalp surface area affected. On the study overall, not on this receptor specifically: Many expanded lesional clones persisted in scalp and blood during tofacitinib treatment, which may partly explain relapse after stopping treatment. Unlike mouse skin, which is dominated by gammadelta T cells, normal human skin has resident alphabeta T cells that are also sequenced, and this complicates analysis of the scalp TCR repertoire. Scalp clonality and the number of expanded CD8+ clones among the top 100 scalp clones were significantly decreased by tofacitinib. Higher clonality and more expanded CD8+ clones were observed in lesional scalp than in normal scalp, particularly in alopecia totalis/universalis, a finding suggestive of antigenic drive. Shared TCR sequences between patients were less evident than in mice, which may be partly attributable to HLA diversity in the patient population. Because the treated cohort was small and had only one nonresponder, larger studies are needed to examine links between baseline CD8+ expansion and response.

V lost 3 bases and J lost 5 bases, and the count of bases not matched to a germline gene is 7. The CDR3 contains 14 residues, cysteine and phenylalanine counted. Here the CDR3 DNA is all that survives: 42 bases in frame from base 1. CDR1 SGHTA and CDR2 FQGNSA are derived from the germline V gene. The method behind the library was the immunoSEQ multiplex PCR assay. RNA was extracted from all samples and reverse transcribed into cDNA, which served as template for TCR sequencing. First-strand cDNA was synthesized using SuperScript III with a 2:1 mix of oligo-dT and random hexamers. A synthetic immune receptor repertoire was used to gauge amplification bias, and whatever bias remained was removed computationally. As for the authors' bioinformatics: After raw reads were preprocessed to remove errors, the CDR3 was defined following IMGT conventions as running from the conserved cysteine to phenylalanine. Clonality was calculated as 1 minus Shannon entropy normalized by log2 of the number of productive unique TCRs. Whether each scalp clone was CD4 or CD8 was inferred by checking scalp TCRbeta sequences against the CD4 and CD8 repertoires from sorted blood. In its TCRdb copy, this immuneACCESS table keeps in-frame sequences only and misses some clones. Where compared with another copy, unresolved V genes explain less than half of these, and the others have no known cause. V and J calls and clone size come straight from that table; D and trimming were deduced from the DNA. The sample yields approximately 210,000 clones; 50% to 75% were counted once. The ten largest account for roughly 4.2% of the sample.

Per the publication, the time point label means: less than five weeks on oral tofacitinib. Per the publication, the treatment or condition label means: oral pan-JAK inhibitor, 5-10 mg twice daily. Lesional scalp punch biopsies and peripheral blood were obtained from alopecia areata patients. PBMCs were isolated by density centrifugation and stained for CD3, CD4 and CD8, after which CD4+ and CD8+ T cells were sorted on a FACSAria. Only a few counts were recorded for this clone. It lacks a known antigen. The record has no base qualities; no much larger clone is one base away. This receptor was taken from a human donor with alopecia areata. Recombination linked TRBV7-2 to TRBJ2-7; TRBD2 aligns with 7 central bases. The starting material was CD4+ T cells sorted from blood, obtained at week 4, from a patient treated with tofacitinib. The nucleotide sequence is TGTGCCAGCAGCTTGGGGCTAGCGGTCGACGAGCAGTACTTC. Translated, this is CASSLGLAVDEQYF.